Listed here are 22 T cell receptor beta chains from one sample, sequenced in a study of T cells after yellow fever vaccination. A single record per CDR3 protein comes from TCRdb applying MiXCR to the 5' RACE reads. The profile shows 500,000 to 550,000 distinct CDR3 sequences, 21% of them singletons. The specimen comprised PBMCs, sampled 21 days after the first yellow fever vaccination. These receptors originate from a man younger than 30 who received the YFV17D yellow fever vaccine.

As DNA, the CDR3 is TGCAGTGCGCTTCAGGGGTCGCGCCTGGGGGTCCCCCAGCATTTT. It encodes CSALQGSRLGVPQHF. J is TRBJ1-5 and V is TRBV20-1, with D perhaps TRBD1 (6 bases). This CDR3 is built from 15 residues. The germline CDR1 and CDR2 sequences are DFQATT and SNEGSKA (reference sequence). Trimming pared 6 bases from V and 10 bases from J, leaving 25 bases between.

The rearrangement uses TRBV25-1 and TRBJ2-2; D not resolved. CDR1 MGHDK and CDR2 SYGVNS come from the germline V gene. V shed 1 base and J shed 8 bases, with 8 bases lying between them. This CDR3 is 13 amino acids long. The DNA of the CDR3 is TGTGCCAGCAGTGAATTCCTGGTTGGGGAGCTGTTTTTT. Translating it yields CASSEFLVGELFF. Supplemented by reference TRBV25-1 and TRBJ2-2, the full variable domain reads EADIYQTPRYLVIGTGKKITLECSQTMGHDKMYWYQQDPGMELHLIHYSYGVNSTEKGDLSSESTVSRIRTEHFPLTLESARPSHTSQYLCASSEFLVGELFFGEGSRLTVL.

This clonotype was seen repeatedly, ten times or more. The chain carries TRBV29-1 and TRBJ2-3; 9 bases are a match to TRBD2. Germline CDR1 is SQVTM and CDR2 is ANQGSEA. This CDR3 is built from 14 residues. With V trimmed by 3 bases and J by 0 bases, 1 base remained unmatched. CDR3 in DNA: TGCAGCGTTGACAGCGGGGGGAGCACAGATACGCAGTATTTT. It is translated as CSVDSGGSTDTQYF.

The rearrangement joins TRBV6-5 to TRBJ1-6, with D perhaps matching TRBD1 (5 bases). Germline V lookup: CDR1 MNHEY, CDR2 SVGAGI. Trimming removed 3 bases from V and 11 bases from J, with 20 bases in between. The CDR3 has 16 residues. The CDR3 reads CASSYGRETSSTPLHF. DNA for the CDR3: TGTGCCAGCAGTTATGGCAGGGAAACCTCGTCGACACCCCTCCACTTT.

This chain uses TRBV4-3 with TRBJ2-7; TRBD2 matches at 7 bases. This CDR3 is built from 15 residues. Germline loops: CDR1 LGHNA, CDR2 YSLEER. With V trimmed by 0 bases and J by 3 bases, 5 bases remained unmatched. The DNA for the CDR3 is TGCGCCAGCAGCCAAGAGGTCGGGAGGTACTACGAGCAGTACTTC. This encodes CASSQEVGRYYEQYF.

This clonotype was counted only a few times. This rearrangement joins TRBV4-1 to TRBJ2-3; 9 bases fit TRBD2. The V gene's germline CDR1 is MGHRA and CDR2 YSYEKL. V was clipped by 5 bases and J by 7 bases; unmatched bases: 16. The CDR3 covers 17 residues. CDR3 loop: CASSYYVGGGGENTQYF. The CDR3 region has the DNA TGCGCCAGCAGCTACTATGTCGGCGGGGGGGGCGAGAATACGCAGTATTTT.

This clonotype was counted a few times. The genes are TRBV7-2 and TRBJ2-5; D perhaps matches TRBD1 (5 bases). Deletions cut 3 bases from V and 2 bases from J, with 10 bases between. CDR1 and CDR2 from the germline V gene are SGHTA and FQGNSA. The CDR3 is 14 residues long. The CDR3 sequence: CASSFRQFQETQYF. As DNA, the CDR3 is TGTGCCAGCAGCTTTCGACAGTTTCAAGAGACCCAGTACTTC.

In this sample, this clonotype turned up a few times. The V call is TRBV6-2 or TRBV6-3, the J call TRBJ2-7; D call uncertain. V lost 5 bases and J 6 bases, leaving 11 bases between the germline ends. This CDR3 spans 12 amino acids. Germline-derived CDR1 and CDR2 are MNHEY and SVGEGT. CDR3 DNA: TGTGCCAGCAGTCAACCCCCCGGCGAGCAGTACTTC. This sequence encodes CASSQPPGEQYF.

The chain joins TRBV29-1 to TRBJ1-2, with D perhaps matching TRBD1 (6 bases). The V gene's germline CDR1 is SQVTM and CDR2 ANQGSEA. Trimming left V 4 bases short and J 8 bases short, with 14 bases between. The CDR3 contains 12 residues. The CDR3 protein is CSVVGQLEGYTF. Here the CDR3 DNA reads TGCAGCGTTGTTGGACAGCTAGAAGGCTACACCTTC.

This clonotype came up a few times. The chain is built from TRBV7-7 and TRBJ2-2; 9 nucleotides align to TRBD1. CDR3 length: 15 residues. Trimming at V came to 1 base and at J to 5 bases, leaving 2 bases not matched to a gene. The germline V gene encodes CDR1 SSHAT and CDR2 FNYEAQ (reference sequence). For the CDR3, the DNA is TGTGCCAGCAGCTTAGGGACAGGGGCGACCGGGGAGCTGTTTTTT. Translation: CASSLGTGATGELFF. The full variable domain, rest sourced from reference TRBV7-7 and TRBJ2-2, is GAGVSQSPRYKVTKRGQDVTLRCDPISSHATLYWYQQALGQGPEFLTYFNYEAQPDKSGLPSDRFSAERPEGSISTLTIQRTEQRDSAMYRCASSLGTGATGELFFGEGSRLTVL.

A few counts support this clonotype. The rearrangement links TRBV20-1 to TRBJ2-2; 8 bases match TRBD2. CDR3 size: 15 residues. V shed 4 bases and J 4 bases; nucleotides not matched to a gene: 8. Germline V gives CDR1 DFQATT, CDR2 SNEGSKA (reference sequence). The CDR3 DNA reads as TGCAGTGCTAACAGCGGGGGCGACGCCACCGGGGAGCTGTTTTTT. Its protein is CSANSGGDATGELFF.

The rearrangement links TRBV7-9 to TRBJ2-3; 8 bases match TRBD2. Germline V gene lookup returns CDR1 SEHNR and CDR2 FQNEAQ (reference sequence). This CDR3 spans 15 amino acids. Trimming removed 4 bases from V and 8 bases from J; junction bases left unmatched: 11. In DNA, the CDR3 is TGTGCCAGCAGCTCAAGCGGGGGCGAAAGGGGTACGCAGTATTTT. It specifies CASSSSGGERGTQYF.

This clonotype has a handful of counts. V is TRBV3-1 and J is TRBJ2-2; D not resolved. V lost 1 base to trimming and J lost 6 bases, with 12 bases between them. CDR1 LGHDT and CDR2 YNNKEL come from the germline V gene (reference sequence). This CDR3 is 15 amino acids long. The CDR3 nucleotides read TGTGCCAGCAGCCAAGTCCCCGGAAGCGCCGGGGAGCTGTTTTTT. This gives the protein CASSQVPGSAGELFF.

The rearrangement joins TRBV7-2 to TRBJ1-6; D is unresolved. CDR1 SGHTA and CDR2 FQGNSA come from the germline V gene. V lost 3 bases and J lost 9, with 15 bases in between. The CDR3 consists of 15 residues. In DNA form, the CDR3 reads TGTGCCAGCAGCTTCGGGCAGGTTCGCGGTTCACCCCTCCACTTT. Protein sequence: CASSFGQVRGSPLHF.

This clonotype was counted at least ten times. The chain combines TRBV29-1 with TRBJ2-5; no firm D call. CDR3 size: 13 residues. Trimming removed 1 base at V and 4 bases at J, with 10 bases between. Per the germline V gene, CDR1 is SQVTM and CDR2 is ANQGSEA. The CDR3 is CSVEGRVRETQYF. CDR3 nucleotides: TGCAGCGTTGAAGGTAGAGTTAGAGAGACCCAGTACTTC. Full variable domain (outside the CDR3, taken from reference TRBV29-1 and TRBJ2-5): SAVISQKPSRDICQRGTSLTIQCQVDSQVTMMFWYRQQPGQSLTLIATANQGSEATYESGFVIDKFPISRPNLTFSTLTVSNMSPEDSSIYLCSVEGRVRETQYFGPGTRLLVL.

In this sample, this clonotype turned up a few times. The chain combines TRBV29-1 with TRBJ2-7; D unresolved. Trimming took off 1 base at V and 1 base at J, with 5 bases between the two ends. Germline CDR1 and CDR2: SQVTM and ANQGSEA. The CDR3 covers 12 residues. This CDR3 is CSVEGLSYEQYF. The CDR3 DNA follows: TGCAGCGTTGAAGGGCTTTCCTACGAGCAGTACTTC.

This rearrangement joins TRBV5-4 to TRBJ1-4, with TRBD1 matching 7 bases. After removal of 4 bases from V and 8 bases from J, the junction contained 5 bases not matched to a gene. From germline, CDR1 is SGHNT and CDR2 YYREEE (reference sequence). There are 13 residues in the CDR3. As DNA, the CDR3 is TGTGCCAGCAGCAGGGACAGCGGGGAAAAACTGTTTTTT. Translated, it gives CASSRDSGEKLFF.

V usage is TRBV9 and J usage is TRBJ2-3; tentatively, D is TRBD1 (5 bases). V gave up 3 bases and J gave up 1 base, with 9 bases separating them. The germline CDR1 and CDR2 sequences are SGDLS and YYNGEE. This CDR3 has 14 amino acids. The CDR3 here is CASSEGSRTDTQYF. CDR3 DNA sequence: TGTGCCAGCAGCGAGGGGTCCCGCACAGATACGCAGTATTTT. Full variable domain (missing parts from reference TRBV9 and TRBJ2-3): DSGVTQTPKHLITATGQRVTLRCSPRSGDLSVYWYQQSLDQGLQFLIQYYNGEERAKGNILERFSAQQFPDLHSELNLSSLELGDSALYFCASSEGSRTDTQYFGPGTRLTVL.

The table lists this clonotype with many counts. The CDR3 sequence is CASSLEWRQRNTEAFF. The CDR3, as DNA: TGTGCCAGCAGCTTAGAGTGGAGGCAGAGGAACACTGAAGCTTTCTTT. The J gene is TRBJ1-1, the V gene TRBV11-2; no firm D call. Trimming cost V 0 bases and J 1 base, with 12 bases left between them. The CDR3 is 16 amino acids. CDR1 and CDR2 (germline): SGHAT, FQNNGV.

The chain links TRBV4-2 to TRBJ2-7, with D perhaps matching TRBD1 or TRBD2 (6 bases each). V lost 0 bases and J lost 0, with 12 bases in between. The CDR3 length is 16 residues. Per the germline V gene, CDR1 is LGHNA and CDR2 is YNFKEQ. CDR3 residues: CASSQERGGGSYEQYF. The DNA for the CDR3 is TGTGCCAGCAGCCAAGAAAGAGGGGGAGGCTCCTACGAGCAGTACTTC.

This clonotype was picked up a small number of times. The chain recombines TRBV5-5 with TRBJ2-3; D is possibly TRBD1 (6 bases). This CDR3 contains 16 residues. Trimming pared 4 bases from V and 0 bases from J, leaving 15 bases between. Per the germline V gene, CDR1 is SGHKS and CDR2 is YYEKEE (reference sequence). The CDR3 nucleotides read TGTGCCAGCAGCCCTTGGACAGCCTTTAGCACAGATACGCAGTATTTT. It is translated as CASSPWTAFSTDTQYF.

V is TRBV2 and J is TRBJ2-5; D is undetermined. The CDR3 sequence is 11 residues long. The ends were cut back, 3 bases at V and 5 bases at J, with 4 bases in the middle. Germline CDR1 reads SNHLY; CDR2 reads FYNNEI. CDR3 amino acids: CASSDGETQYF. The CDR3, as DNA: TGTGCCAGCAGTGATGGGGAGACCCAGTACTTC.